Below, one TCR beta chain is given with its context. Researchers ran the PCR with 60 Vbeta and 13 Jbeta primers. Using immunoSEQ multiplex PCR, the repertoire was profiled, and TCRdb retains in-frame clones only, with some absent. The data show approximately 220,000 clones, 82% seen once. This specimen comes from a study of cytomegalovirus exposure and HLA in healthy donors. The specimen sequenced was PBMCs. This TCR derives from a man in his forties in good health and CMV-seropositive.

The CDR3 here is CASQISSSTEQYF. CDR3 DNA sequence: TGTGCCAGCCAAATATCCTCTTCTACCGAGCAGTACTTC. The chain employs TRBV27 and TRBJ2-7; no clear D gene. CDR3 size: 13 residues. Germline-derived CDR1 and CDR2 are MNHEY and SMNVEV (reference sequence). V lost 8 bases to trimming and J lost 6 bases, with 17 bases between them.